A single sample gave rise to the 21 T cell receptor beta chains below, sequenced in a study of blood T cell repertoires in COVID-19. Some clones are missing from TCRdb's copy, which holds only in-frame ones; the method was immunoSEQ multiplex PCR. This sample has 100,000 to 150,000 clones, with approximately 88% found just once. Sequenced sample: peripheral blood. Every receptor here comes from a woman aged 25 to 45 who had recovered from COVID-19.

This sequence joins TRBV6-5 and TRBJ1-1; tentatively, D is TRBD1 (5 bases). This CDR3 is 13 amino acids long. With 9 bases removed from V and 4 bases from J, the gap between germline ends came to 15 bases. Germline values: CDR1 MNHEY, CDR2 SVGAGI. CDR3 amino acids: CASSRVVFTEAFF. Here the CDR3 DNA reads TGTGCCAGTAGCAGGGTTGTCTTCACTGAAGCTTTCTTT.

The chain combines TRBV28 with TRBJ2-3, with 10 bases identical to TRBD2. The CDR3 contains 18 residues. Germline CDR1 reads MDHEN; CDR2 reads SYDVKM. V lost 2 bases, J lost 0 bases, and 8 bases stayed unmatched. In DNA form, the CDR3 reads TGTGCCAGCAGTTTAATGGTAGCGGGGGGCCCTAGCACAGATACGCAGTATTTT. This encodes CASSLMVAGGPSTDTQYF.

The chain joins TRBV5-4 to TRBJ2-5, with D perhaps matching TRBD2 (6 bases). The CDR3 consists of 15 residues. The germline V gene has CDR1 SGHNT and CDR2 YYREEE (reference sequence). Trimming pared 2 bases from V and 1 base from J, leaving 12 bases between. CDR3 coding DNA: TGTGCCAGCAGCTTTACGGGGGACGGCCAAGAGACCCAGTACTTC. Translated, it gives CASSFTGDGQETQYF.

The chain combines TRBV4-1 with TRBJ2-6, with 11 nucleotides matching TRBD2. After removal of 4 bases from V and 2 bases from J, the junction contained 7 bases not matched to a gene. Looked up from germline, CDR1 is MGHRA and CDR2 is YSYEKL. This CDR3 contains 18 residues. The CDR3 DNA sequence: TGCGCCAGCAGCCCCTTAGCGGGGGGGCCCGCTGGGGCCAACGTCCTGACTTTC. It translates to CASSPLAGGPAGANVLTF.

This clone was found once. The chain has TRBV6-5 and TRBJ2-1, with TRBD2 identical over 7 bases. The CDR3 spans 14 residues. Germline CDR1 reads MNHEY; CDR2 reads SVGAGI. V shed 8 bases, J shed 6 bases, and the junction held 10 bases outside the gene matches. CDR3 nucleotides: TGTGCCAGCCTGGTGGGCGGGAGCGTCAATGAGCAGTTCTTC. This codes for CASLVGGSVNEQFF.

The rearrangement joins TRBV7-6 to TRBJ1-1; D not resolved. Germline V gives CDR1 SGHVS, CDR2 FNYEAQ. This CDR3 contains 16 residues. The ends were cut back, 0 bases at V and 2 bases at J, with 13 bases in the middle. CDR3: CASSLAGGVRNTEAFF. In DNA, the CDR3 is TGTGCCAGCAGCTTAGCCGGCGGGGTCAGAAACACTGAAGCTTTCTTT.

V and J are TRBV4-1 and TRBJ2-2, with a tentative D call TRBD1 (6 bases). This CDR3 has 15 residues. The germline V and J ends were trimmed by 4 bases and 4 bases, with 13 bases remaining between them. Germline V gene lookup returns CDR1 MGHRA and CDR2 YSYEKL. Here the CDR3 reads CASSPPDRSTGELFF. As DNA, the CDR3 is TGCGCCAGCAGCCCCCCGGACAGATCCACCGGGGAGCTGTTTTTT.

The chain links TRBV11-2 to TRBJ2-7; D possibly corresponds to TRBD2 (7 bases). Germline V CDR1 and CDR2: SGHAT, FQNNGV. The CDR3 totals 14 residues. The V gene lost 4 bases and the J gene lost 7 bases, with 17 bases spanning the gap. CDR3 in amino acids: CASSSRGGGEEQYF. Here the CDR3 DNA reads TGTGCCAGCAGCTCCAGAGGGGGGGGCGAAGAGCAGTACTTC.

Here the CDR3 reads CASSLGRNPTDTQYF. The CDR3 region has the DNA TGCGCCAGCAGCTTGGGGAGAAACCCCACAGATACGCAGTATTTT. The chain has TRBV5-1 and TRBJ2-3; D is unresolved. Germline CDR1 is SGHRS and CDR2 is YFSETQ. This CDR3 comprises 15 residues. Trimming took off 0 bases at V and 2 bases at J, with 10 bases between the two ends.

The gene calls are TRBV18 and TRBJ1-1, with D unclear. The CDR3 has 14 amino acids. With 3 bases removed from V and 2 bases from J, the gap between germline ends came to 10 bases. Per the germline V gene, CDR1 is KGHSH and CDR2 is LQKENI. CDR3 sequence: CASSPRGFNTEAFF. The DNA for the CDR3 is TGTGCCAGCTCACCCCGGGGATTCAACACTGAAGCTTTCTTT.

The CDR3 DNA sequence: TGTGCCAGCTCACCCCAGCGACAGGGACTAGAGGACGGCTACACCTTC. Amino acids: CASSPQRQGLEDGYTF. The chain joins TRBV18 to TRBJ1-2; TRBD1 matches 7 bases. The V gene end was trimmed by 3 bases and the J gene end by 8 bases; junction bases not matched to a gene: 15. This CDR3 has 16 amino acids. In germline, CDR1 is KGHSH, CDR2 LQKENI.

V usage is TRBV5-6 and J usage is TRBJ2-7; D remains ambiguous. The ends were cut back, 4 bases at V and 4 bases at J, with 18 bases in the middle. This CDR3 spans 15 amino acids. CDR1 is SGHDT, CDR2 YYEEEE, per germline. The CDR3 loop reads CASSPRRGTWYEQYF. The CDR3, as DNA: TGTGCCAGCAGCCCTCGGAGAGGAACTTGGTACGAGCAGTACTTC.

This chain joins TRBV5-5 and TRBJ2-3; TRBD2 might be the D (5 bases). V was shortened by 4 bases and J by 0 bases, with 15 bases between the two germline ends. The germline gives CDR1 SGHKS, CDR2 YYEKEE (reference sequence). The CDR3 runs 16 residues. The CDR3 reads CASSRNPSGSTDTQYF. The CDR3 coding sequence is TGTGCCAGCAGCAGAAACCCCAGCGGAAGCACAGATACGCAGTATTTT.

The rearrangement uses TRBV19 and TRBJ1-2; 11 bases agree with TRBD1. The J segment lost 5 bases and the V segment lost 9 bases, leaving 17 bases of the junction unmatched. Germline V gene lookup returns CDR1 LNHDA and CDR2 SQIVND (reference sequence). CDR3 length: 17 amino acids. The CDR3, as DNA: TGTGCCAGCTCTAGGGCGGACAGGGGGCGATTAGGGTATGGCTACACCTTC. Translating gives CASSRADRGRLGYGYTF.

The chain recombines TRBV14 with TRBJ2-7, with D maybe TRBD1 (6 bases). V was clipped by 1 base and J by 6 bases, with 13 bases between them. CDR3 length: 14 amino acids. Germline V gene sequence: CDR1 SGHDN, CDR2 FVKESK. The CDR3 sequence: CASSQVIDRREQYF. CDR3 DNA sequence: TGTGCCAGCAGCCAAGTTATTGACAGGCGCGAGCAGTACTTC.

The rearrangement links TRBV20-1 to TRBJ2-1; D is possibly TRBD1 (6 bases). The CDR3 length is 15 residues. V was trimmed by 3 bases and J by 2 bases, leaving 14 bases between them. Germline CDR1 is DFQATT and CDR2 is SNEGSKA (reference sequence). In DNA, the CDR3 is TGCAGTGCTAGTTTACAGGGCCCCCCCTACAATGAGCAGTTCTTC. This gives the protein CSASLQGPPYNEQFF.

DNA of the CDR3: TGCAGTGCTAGTAGAGTAGCGGGGGTACAAGAGACCCAGTACTTC. Translated, it gives CSASRVAGVQETQYF. The V call is TRBV20-1, the J call TRBJ2-5; the match to TRBD2 covers 9 bases. CDR3 length: 15 amino acids. Looked up from germline, CDR1 is DFQATT and CDR2 is SNEGSKA (reference sequence). V was clipped by 3 bases and J by 2 bases; unmatched bases: 7.

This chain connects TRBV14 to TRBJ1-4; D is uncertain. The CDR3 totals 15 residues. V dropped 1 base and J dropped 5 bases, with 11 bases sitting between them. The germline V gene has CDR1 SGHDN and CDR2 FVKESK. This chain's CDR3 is CASSQVSVLNEKLFF. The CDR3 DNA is TGTGCCAGCAGCCAAGTATCCGTCTTGAATGAAAAACTGTTTTTT. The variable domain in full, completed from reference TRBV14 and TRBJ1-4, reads EAGVTQFPSHSVIEKGQTVTLRCDPISGHDNLYWYRRVMGKEIKFLLHFVKESKQDESGMPNNRFLAERTGGTYSTLKVQPAELEDSGVYFCASSQVSVLNEKLFFGSGTQLSVL.

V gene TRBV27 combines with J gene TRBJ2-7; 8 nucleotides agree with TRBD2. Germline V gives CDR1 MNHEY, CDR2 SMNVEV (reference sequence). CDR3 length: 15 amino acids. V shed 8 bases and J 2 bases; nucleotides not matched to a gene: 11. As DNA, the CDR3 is TGTGCCAGCTCGCCGGGACTAGTTCCCCCCTACGAGCAGTACTTC. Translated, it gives CASSPGLVPPYEQYF.

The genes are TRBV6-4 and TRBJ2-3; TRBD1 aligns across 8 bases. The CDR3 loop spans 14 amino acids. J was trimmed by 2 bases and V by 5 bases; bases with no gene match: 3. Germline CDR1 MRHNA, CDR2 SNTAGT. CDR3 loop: CASSPGQDTDTQYF. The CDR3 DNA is TGTGCCAGCAGTCCGGGACAGGACACAGATACGCAGTATTTT.

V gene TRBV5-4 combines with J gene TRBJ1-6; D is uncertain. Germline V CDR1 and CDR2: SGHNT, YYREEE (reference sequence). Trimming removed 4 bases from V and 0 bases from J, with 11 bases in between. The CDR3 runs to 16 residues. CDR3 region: CASSLSTSSYNSPLHF. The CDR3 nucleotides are TGTGCCAGCAGCCTATCCACGAGCTCCTATAATTCACCCCTCCACTTT.